The entry that follows covers one T cell receptor beta chain sequence. The same CDR3 arises from other DNA sequences in this sample as well. Followed over time, Seattle patients had been enrolled while infection was active. The sample belongs to a study of blood T cell repertoires in COVID-19. Study-wide context: Material from acute and convalescent COVID-19 was sourced from the United States, Italy and Spain. T cells, B-cell-depleted T cells, or PBMCs supplied cDNA or gDNA.

Measured with immunoSEQ multiplex PCR; TCRdb has only the in-frame clones, and not every one. The sample has a few hundred thousand clones; 88% are singletons. This clonotype was obtained from a woman aged 45-65 years with COVID-19, enrolled during active disease. The specimen was peripheral blood.

CDR3: CASSWTENQPQHF. CDR3 nucleotides: TGTGCCAGCAGCTGGACAGAAAATCAGCCCCAGCATTTT. The V and J genes are TRBV12-3 or TRBV12-4 and TRBJ1-5; possibly TRBD1 for D (6 bases). The CDR3 contains 13 residues. With 6 bases removed from V and 4 bases from J, the gap between germline ends came to 10 bases.